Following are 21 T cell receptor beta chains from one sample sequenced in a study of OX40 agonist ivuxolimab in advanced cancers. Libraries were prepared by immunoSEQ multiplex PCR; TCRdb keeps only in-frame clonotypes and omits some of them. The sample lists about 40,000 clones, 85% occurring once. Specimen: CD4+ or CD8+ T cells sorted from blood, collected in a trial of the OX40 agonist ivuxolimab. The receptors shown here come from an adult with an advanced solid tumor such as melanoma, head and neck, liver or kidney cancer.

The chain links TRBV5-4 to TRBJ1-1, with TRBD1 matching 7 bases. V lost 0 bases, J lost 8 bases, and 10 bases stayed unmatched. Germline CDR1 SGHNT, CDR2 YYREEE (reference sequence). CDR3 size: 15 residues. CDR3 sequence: CASSLVPRDSLEAFF. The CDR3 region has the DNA TGTGCCAGCAGCTTGGTTCCCCGGGACAGCCTCGAAGCTTTCTTT.

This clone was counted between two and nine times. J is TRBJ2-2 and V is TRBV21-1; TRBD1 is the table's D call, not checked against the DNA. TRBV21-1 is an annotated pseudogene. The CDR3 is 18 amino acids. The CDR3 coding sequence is TGTGCCAGCAGCAAAGTAAGGCTCCAGGGGGCAGACACCGGGGAGCTGTTTTTT. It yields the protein CASSKVRLQGADTGELFF.

CDR3 in amino acids: CASSLTGIGYTF. The CDR3 coding sequence is TGTGCCAGCAGTTTGACAGGGATTGGCTACACCTTC. V is TRBV28 and J is TRBJ1-2; 7 nucleotides agree with TRBD1. Losses at the gene ends were 3 bases for V and 7 bases for J; bases not matched to a gene: 2. Germline V gene data show CDR1 as MDHEN and CDR2 as SYDVKM. The CDR3 covers 12 residues.

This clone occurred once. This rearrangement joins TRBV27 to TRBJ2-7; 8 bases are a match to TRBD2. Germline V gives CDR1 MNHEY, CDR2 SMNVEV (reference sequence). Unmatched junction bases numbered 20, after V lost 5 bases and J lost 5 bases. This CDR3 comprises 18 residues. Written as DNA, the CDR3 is TGTGCCAGCAGTCCCTCGGGACTAGGGGAGGGCACGAACGACGAGCAGTACTTC. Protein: CASSPSGLGEGTNDEQYF.

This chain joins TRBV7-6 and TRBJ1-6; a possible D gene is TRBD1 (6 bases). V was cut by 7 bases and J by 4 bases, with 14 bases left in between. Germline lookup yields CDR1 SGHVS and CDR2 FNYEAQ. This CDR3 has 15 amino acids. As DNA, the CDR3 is TGTGCCAGCACCGAGCGGGGGGCATATAATTCACCCCTCCACTTT. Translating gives CASTERGAYNSPLHF.

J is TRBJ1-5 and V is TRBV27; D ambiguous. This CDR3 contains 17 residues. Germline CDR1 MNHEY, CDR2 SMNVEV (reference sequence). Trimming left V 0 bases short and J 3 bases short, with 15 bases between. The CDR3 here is CASSLSPTGRNNQPQHF. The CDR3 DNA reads TGTGCCAGCAGTTTATCCCCTACGGGGAGGAACAATCAGCCCCAGCATTTT.

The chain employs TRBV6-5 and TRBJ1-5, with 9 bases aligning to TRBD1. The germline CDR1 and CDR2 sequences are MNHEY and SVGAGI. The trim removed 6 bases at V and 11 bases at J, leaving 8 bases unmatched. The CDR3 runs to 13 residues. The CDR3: CASSLGTGQAQHF. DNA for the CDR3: TGTGCCAGCAGCTTAGGGACAGGGCAAGCCCAGCATTTT.

The CDR3 bases are TGCGCCAGCAGCTTGCACTCAGGGGCCTCCTACGAGCAGTACTTC. Translation gives CASSLHSGASYEQYF. The V and J genes are TRBV5-1 and TRBJ2-7; possible D gene TRBD1, 6 bases. Germline V lookup: CDR1 SGHRS, CDR2 YFSETQ. Trimming stripped 1 base from V and 0 bases from J, with 11 bases between. The CDR3 sequence is 15 residues long.

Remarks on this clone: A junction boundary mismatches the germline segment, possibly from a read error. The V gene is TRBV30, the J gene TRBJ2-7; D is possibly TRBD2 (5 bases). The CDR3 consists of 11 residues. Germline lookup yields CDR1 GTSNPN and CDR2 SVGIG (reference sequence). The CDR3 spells CAWSVPGFLDF. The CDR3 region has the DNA TGTGCCTGGAGTGTACCGGGGTTTTTGGACTTC.

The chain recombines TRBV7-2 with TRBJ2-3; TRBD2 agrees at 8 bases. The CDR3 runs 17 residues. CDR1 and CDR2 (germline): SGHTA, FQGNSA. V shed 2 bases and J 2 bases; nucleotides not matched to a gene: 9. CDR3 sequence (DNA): TGTGCCAGCAGCTTACCCGTTCTAGCGGGCTACACAGATACGCAGTATTTT. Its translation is CASSLPVLAGYTDTQYF.

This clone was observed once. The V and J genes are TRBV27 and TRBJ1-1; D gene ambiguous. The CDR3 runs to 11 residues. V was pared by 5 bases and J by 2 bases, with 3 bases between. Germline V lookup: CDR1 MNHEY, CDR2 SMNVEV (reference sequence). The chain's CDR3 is CASSHNTEAFF. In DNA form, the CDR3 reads TGTGCCAGCAGTCACAACACTGAAGCTTTCTTT.

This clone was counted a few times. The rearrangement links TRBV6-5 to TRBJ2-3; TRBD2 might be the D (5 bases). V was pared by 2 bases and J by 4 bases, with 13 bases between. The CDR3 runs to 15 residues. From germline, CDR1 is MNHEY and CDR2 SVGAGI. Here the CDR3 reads CASSYEAVRADTQYF. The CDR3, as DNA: TGTGCCAGCAGTTACGAAGCCGTGAGGGCAGATACGCAGTATTTT.

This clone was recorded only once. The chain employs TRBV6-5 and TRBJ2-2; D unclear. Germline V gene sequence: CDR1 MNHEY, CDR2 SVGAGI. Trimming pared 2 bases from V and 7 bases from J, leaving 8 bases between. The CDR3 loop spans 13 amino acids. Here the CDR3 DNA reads TGTGCCAGCAGTTACAACCGTAACGGGGAGCTGTTTTTT. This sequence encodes CASSYNRNGELFF.

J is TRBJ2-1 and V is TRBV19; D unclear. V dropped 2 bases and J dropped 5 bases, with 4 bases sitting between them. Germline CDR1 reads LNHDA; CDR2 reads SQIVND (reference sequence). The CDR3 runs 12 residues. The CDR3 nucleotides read TGTGCCAGTAGTATAAGTGACAATGAGCAGTTCTTC. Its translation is CASSISDNEQFF.

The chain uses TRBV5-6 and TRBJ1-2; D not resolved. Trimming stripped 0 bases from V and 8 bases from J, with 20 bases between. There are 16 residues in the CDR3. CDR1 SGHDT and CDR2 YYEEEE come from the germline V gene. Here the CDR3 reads CASSLDWAERLRGYTF. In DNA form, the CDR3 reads TGTGCCAGCAGCTTGGATTGGGCAGAACGACTGCGGGGCTACACCTTC.

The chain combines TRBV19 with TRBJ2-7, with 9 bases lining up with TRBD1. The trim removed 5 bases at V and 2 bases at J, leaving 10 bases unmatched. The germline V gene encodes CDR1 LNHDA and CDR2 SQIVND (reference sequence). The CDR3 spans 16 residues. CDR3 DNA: TGTGCCAGTAGTGATACCGGGACAGGGACTACCTACGAGCAGTACTTC. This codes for CASSDTGTGTTYEQYF.

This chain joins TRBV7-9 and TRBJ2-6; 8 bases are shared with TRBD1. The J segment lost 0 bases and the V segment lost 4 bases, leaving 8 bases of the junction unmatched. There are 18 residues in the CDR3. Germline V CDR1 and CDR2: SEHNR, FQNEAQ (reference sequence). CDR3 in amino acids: CASSSTRGRDSGANVLTF. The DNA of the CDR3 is TGTGCCAGCAGCTCTACCAGGGGGCGAGACTCTGGGGCCAACGTCCTGACTTTC.

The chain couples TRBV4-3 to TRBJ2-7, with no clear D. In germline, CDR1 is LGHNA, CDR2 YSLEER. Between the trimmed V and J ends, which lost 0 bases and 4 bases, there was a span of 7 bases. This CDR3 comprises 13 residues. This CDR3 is CASSQDPLYEQYF. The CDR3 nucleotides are TGCGCCAGCAGCCAAGATCCTCTTTACGAGCAGTACTTC.

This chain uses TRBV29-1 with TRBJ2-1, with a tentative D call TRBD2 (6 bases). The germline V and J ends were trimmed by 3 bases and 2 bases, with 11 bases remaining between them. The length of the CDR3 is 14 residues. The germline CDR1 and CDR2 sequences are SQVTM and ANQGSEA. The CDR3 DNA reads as TGCAGCGTTGATTTGGAGGGGACCTACAATGAGCAGTTCTTC. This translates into CSVDLEGTYNEQFF.

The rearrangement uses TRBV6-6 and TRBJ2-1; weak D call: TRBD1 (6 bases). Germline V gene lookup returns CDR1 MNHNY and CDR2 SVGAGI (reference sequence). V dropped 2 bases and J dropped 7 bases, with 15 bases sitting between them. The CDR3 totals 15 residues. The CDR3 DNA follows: TGTGCCAGCAGTTACCTCGGGACAACAATTAATGAGCAGTTCTTC. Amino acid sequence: CASSYLGTTINEQFF.

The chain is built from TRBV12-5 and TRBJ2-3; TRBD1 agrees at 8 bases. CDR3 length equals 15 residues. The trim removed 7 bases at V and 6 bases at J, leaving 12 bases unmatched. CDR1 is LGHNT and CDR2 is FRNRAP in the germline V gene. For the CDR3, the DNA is TGTGCTAGTGTTAGGGACAGGTACACTACGGATACGCAGTATTTT. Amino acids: CASVRDRYTTDTQYF.